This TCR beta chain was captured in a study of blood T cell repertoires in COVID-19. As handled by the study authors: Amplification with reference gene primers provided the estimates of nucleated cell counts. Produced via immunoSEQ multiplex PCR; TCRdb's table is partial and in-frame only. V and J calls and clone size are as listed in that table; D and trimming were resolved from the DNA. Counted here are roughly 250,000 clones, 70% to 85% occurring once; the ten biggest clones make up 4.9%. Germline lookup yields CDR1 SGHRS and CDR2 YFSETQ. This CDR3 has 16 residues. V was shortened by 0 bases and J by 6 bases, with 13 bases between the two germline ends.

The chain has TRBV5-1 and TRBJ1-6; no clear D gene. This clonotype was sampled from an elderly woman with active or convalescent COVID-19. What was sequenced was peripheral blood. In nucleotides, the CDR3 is TGCGCCAGCAGCTTGGCGGGAACAGAGATTAATTCACCCCTCCACTTT. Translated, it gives CASSLAGTEINSPLHF.